The 9 T cell receptor beta chains listed next were all sequenced from one sample in a study of radiation and T cells in renal cell carcinoma. Using immunoSEQ multiplex PCR, the repertoire was profiled, and TCRdb retains in-frame clones only, with some absent. The table has some 120,000 clones, around 82% seen once; the top ten hold roughly 5.9%. Time point given: blood 2 weeks post-SBRT. As for treatment: 15 Gy SBRT to primary tumor, nephrectomy 4 weeks later. Specimen: blood, collected from a patient whose treatment included radiotherapy and nephrectomy. The receptors originated from a middle-aged man with renal cell carcinoma.

V usage is TRBV6-4 and J usage is TRBJ2-5; D may be TRBD1 (6 bases). Germline CDR1 is MRHNA and CDR2 is SNTAGT. The CDR3 extends over 15 amino acids. The germline V and J ends were trimmed by 2 bases and 5 bases, with 15 bases remaining between them. The CDR3 loop is CASSDGTGSAETQYF. CDR3 sequence (DNA): TGTGCCAGCAGTGACGGTACAGGGTCGGCGGAGACCCAGTACTTC.

The CDR3 loop reads CASSLSQGRVAFF. The CDR3 DNA follows: TGTGCCAGCAGTTTATCCCAGGGCAGGGTAGCTTTCTTT. The rearrangement links TRBV27 to TRBJ1-1; a possible D gene is TRBD1 (5 bases). The CDR3 totals 13 residues. With 0 bases removed from V and 10 bases from J, the gap between germline ends came to 12 bases. CDR1 is MNHEY and CDR2 is SMNVEV in the germline V gene (reference sequence).

The chain couples TRBV10-3 to TRBJ1-5; no firm D call. The germline V and J ends were trimmed by 0 bases and 9 bases, with 12 bases remaining between them. Germline CDR1 ENHRY, CDR2 SYGVKD. This CDR3 contains 14 residues. The CDR3 loop is CAISESPSESPQHF. The CDR3 region has the DNA TGTGCCATCAGTGAGTCTCCCAGCGAATCGCCCCAGCATTTT.

V gene TRBV27 combines with J gene TRBJ1-2; 12 bases line up with TRBD1. The CDR3 extends over 15 amino acids. V trimming: 4 bases; J trimming: 7 bases; junction bases outside the gene matches: 7. The germline V gene has CDR1 MNHEY and CDR2 SMNVEV (reference sequence). CDR3 loop: CASSSPGQGAAGYTF. The CDR3 DNA reads TGTGCCAGCAGTTCTCCGGGACAGGGGGCGGCTGGCTACACCTTC.

The V and J genes are TRBV27 and TRBJ1-3; no reliable D call. The CDR3 is 15 amino acids. CDR1 is MNHEY and CDR2 is SMNVEV in the germline V gene (reference sequence). V was trimmed by 2 bases and J by 0 bases, leaving 8 bases between them. The CDR3, as DNA: TGTGCCAGCAGTTTAAAGTGGGCCTCTGGAAACACCATATATTTT. It specifies CASSLKWASGNTIYF.

The rearrangement joins TRBV28 to TRBJ2-7, with TRBD1 identical over 8 bases. The CDR3 runs 14 residues. V lost 6 bases, J lost 4 bases, and 8 bases stayed unmatched. Germline assignment: CDR1 MDHEN and CDR2 SYDVKM. For the CDR3, the DNA is TGTGCCAGCAGGATTCAGGGGGCGGGATACGAGCAGTACTTC. This sequence encodes CASRIQGAGYEQYF. Full variable domain (missing parts from reference TRBV28 and TRBJ2-7): DVKVTQSSRYLVKRTGEKVFLECVQDMDHENMFWYRQDPGLGLRLIYFSYDVKMKEKGDIPEGYSVSREKKERFSLILESASTNQTSMYLCASRIQGAGYEQYFGPGTRLTVT.

The chain recombines TRBV2 with TRBJ1-4; 8 bases align to TRBD1. V shed 8 bases and J 7 bases; nucleotides not matched to a gene: 9. Germline V CDR1 and CDR2: SNHLY, FYNNEI. The CDR3 covers 14 residues. The CDR3 spells CASADRTGTEKLFF. CDR3 sequence (DNA): TGTGCCAGCGCGGATAGGACAGGGACTGAAAAACTGTTTTTT.

This clone was seen only once. The J gene is TRBJ2-3, the V gene TRBV6-5; D is undetermined. Germline-derived CDR1 and CDR2 are MNHEY and SVGAGI. The V end lost 2 bases, the J end lost 1 base, and 10 bases lay between the germline ends. CDR3 size: 15 residues. The CDR3 DNA follows: TGTGCCAGCAGTTACGCATTCCAGGGCACAGATACGCAGTATTTT. This gives the protein CASSYAFQGTDTQYF.

V is TRBV2 and J is TRBJ2-2; no clear D gene. Germline V gene sequence: CDR1 SNHLY, CDR2 FYNNEI. V lost 8 bases and J 5 bases, leaving 12 bases between the germline ends. The CDR3 length is 13 residues. The CDR3 nucleotides read TGTGCCAGCGCCCTGGATACGACCGGGGAGCTGTTTTTT. Protein product: CASALDTTGELFF.